This TCR beta chain was sequenced for a study of a mutant IDH1 vaccine in newly diagnosed glioma. In the study overall: Vaccination began 4-6 weeks post radiotherapy alone, or with temozolomide cycles. Treatment recipients were approximately 62% male and approximately 40% female, and their mean age was roughly 40 years.

Time point meaning: week 5, during vaccination. Each dose delivered 300 ug of mutant IDH1 20-mer peptide subcutaneously with imiquimod. Repertoires were generated with immunoSEQ multiplex PCR, while TCRdb's copy carries only in-frame clones and drops some. The table records around 52,000 clones, 70% to 90% of them present only once. Note on this clone: Antigen unknown.

CDR1 and CDR2 from the germline V gene are MNHEY and SVGAGI. Between the trimmed V and J ends, which lost 5 bases and 3 bases, there was a span of 10 bases. The CDR3 contains 13 residues. The TCR sequence derives from a woman aged 40 to 49 with glioma. Material: PBMCs, obtained from a glioma patient whose treatment included an IDH1 peptide vaccine. V is TRBV6-5 and J is TRBJ1-2; D not resolved. The DNA of the CDR3 is TGTGCCAGCAGTATAGGACGAGACTATGGCTACACCTTC. Translated: CASSIGRDYGYTF.